This T cell receptor (beta chain) was documented in a study of OX40 agonist ivuxolimab in advanced cancers. This CDR3 comprises 16 residues. Per germline, CDR1 SGHAT and CDR2 FQNNGV. The ends lost 5 bases at V and 0 bases at J; junction bases unmatched: 9. On cycle 4 day 1 and cycle 7 day 1, as well as at baseline, blood was sampled. TCRdb's table, derived via immunoSEQ multiplex PCR, lists solely in-frame clones and lacks some. The sample carries 87,000 or so clones, 80% to 90% recorded once. The chain carries TRBV11-2 and TRBJ2-5, with 7 bases fitting TRBD2. The sequence came from an adult with an advanced solid tumor such as melanoma, head and neck, liver or kidney cancer. This material consisted of CD4+ or CD8+ T cells sorted from blood, taken in a trial of the OX40 agonist ivuxolimab. The CDR3 DNA is TGTGCCAGCAGCAAAGGGACTACCGAGTACCAAGAGACCCAGTACTTC. It codes for CASSKGTTEYQETQYF.